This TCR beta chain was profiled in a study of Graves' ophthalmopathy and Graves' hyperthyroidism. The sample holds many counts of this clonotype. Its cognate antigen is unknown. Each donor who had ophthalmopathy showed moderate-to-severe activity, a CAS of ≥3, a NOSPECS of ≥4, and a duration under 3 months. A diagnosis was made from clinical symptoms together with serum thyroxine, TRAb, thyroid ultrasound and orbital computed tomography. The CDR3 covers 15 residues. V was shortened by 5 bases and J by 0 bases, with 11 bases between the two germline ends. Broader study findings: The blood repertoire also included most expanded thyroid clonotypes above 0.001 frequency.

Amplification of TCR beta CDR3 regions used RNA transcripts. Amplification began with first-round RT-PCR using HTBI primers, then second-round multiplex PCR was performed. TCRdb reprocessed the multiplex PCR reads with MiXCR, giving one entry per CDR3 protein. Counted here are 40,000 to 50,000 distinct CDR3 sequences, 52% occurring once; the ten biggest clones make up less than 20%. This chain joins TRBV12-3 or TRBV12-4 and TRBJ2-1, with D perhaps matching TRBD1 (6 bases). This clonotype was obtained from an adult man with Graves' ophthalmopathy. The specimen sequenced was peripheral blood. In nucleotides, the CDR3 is TGTGCCAGCAGTCCTACAGGGAGCTCCTACAATGAGCAGTTCTTC. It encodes CASSPTGSSYNEQFF.